This TCR beta chain is drawn from a study of blood T cell repertoires in COVID-19. As for the study in general: The analysed material was cDNA or gDNA that came from T cells, B-cell-depleted T cells, or PBMCs.

The authors' processing: How many nucleated cells were present was estimated from reference gene primer amplification. The method was immunoSEQ multiplex PCR; TCRdb's version includes in-frame clones alone and lacks a portion of them. For V, J and clone size, that table is used; D and trimming come from the DNA. The repertoire holds roughly 700,000 clones, with about nine tenths as singletons. Trimming shortened V by 0 bases and J by 4 bases, and 4 bases separated the two germline ends. This CDR3 region has 12 residues. From germline, CDR1 is SGDLS and CDR2 YYNGEE. In this sample, this clone turned up once.

The chain recombines TRBV9 with TRBJ1-1, with D hard to call. Specimen: peripheral blood. The clonotype was recovered from a woman younger than 35 with acute or convalescent COVID-19. CDR3 loop: CASSVVCTEAFF. CDR3 DNA sequence: TGTGCCAGCAGCGTAGTATGCACTGAAGCTTTCTTT.